This T cell receptor beta chain was recovered during a study of T cells in Graves' hyperthyroidism and ophthalmopathy (dated by TCRdb to the late 2010s). Looking at the study overall: Peripheral blood samples were taken at initial diagnosis, before any treatment was given. The study also compared thyroid tissue and blood T-cell repertoires from five or six Graves' hyperthyroidism patients. To identify distinguishing TCR V-J signatures, a discovery cohort of around 100 patients was used, comprising some 45 with Graves' ophthalmopathy and approximately 57 with stable Graves' hyperthyroidism. Whether ophthalmopathy could be predicted prospectively was tested in an independent validation cohort made up of 18 to 20 hyperthyroidism patients plus 17 patients who later progressed to ophthalmopathy. Following sampling, methimazole starting at 30 mg daily was given to hyperthyroidism patients, and high-dose intravenous methylprednisolone was given to ophthalmopathy patients. The paper describes TCR Vbeta CDR3 sequencing of around 130 peripheral blood samples, made up of 43 ophthalmopathy patients, around 78 hyperthyroidism patients and 17 progressor patients. The 95 to 100 discovery patients were divided at random into training and test sets in a 7:3 ratio.

The sample holds a few counts of this clonotype. The specificity of this receptor is unknown. There are no base qualities to consult, and no much larger clone falls within one base. Amplification of TCR beta CDR3 regions was carried out from RNA transcripts. A first-round RT-PCR of the TCR CDR3 used the HTBI primer set with the Qiagen OneStep RT-PCR kit. The libraries were constructed in a second round of multiplex PCR and then size-selected and purified. Paired-end sequencing of the libraries was performed with 100 bp reads on an Illumina HiSeq2000. The original pipeline was this. SOAPnuke was used to process the raw data, throwing out any read that contained adapters or uncalled bases, had a mean Phred below 15, or lacked an exact constant-primer or identifier match. COPE v1.2.5 was used to merge high-quality paired reads, and clonotypes were defined as unique nucleotide sequences. MiTCR v1.1 was used to align clonotypes to the IMGT TRBV, TRBD and TRBJ reference segments. The analysis was restricted to V-J combinations with a frequency above 0.0001, which together covered over 99% of the repertoires. A TCS score was defined as the ratio of F50 (clonal expansion) to E x V (chaos), with BLOSUM62-based TCRdist applied between CDR3 peptides within each V-J. Welch's t-statistics and random forest reduced roughly 500 V-J features to 10 to 15, which were used in a naive Bayes classifier (R e1071). In TCRdb, the public reads were trimmed at Q25 with fastp and aligned with MiXCR, with productive beta chains retained. Identical CDR3 proteins give one entry, which carries the most common genes and DNA. TCRdb assigned the V and J calls; the authors' analysis was not used. Across this sample there are a few hundred thousand distinct CDR3 sequences, with under 25% seen only once. Around a quarter of the sample is in the top ten clones.

From cysteine to phenylalanine, the CDR3 is 14 amino acids long. Left in the record is the CDR3 DNA by itself, 42 bases read in frame from the first base. V is cut by 1 base and J by 2 bases, and the space between the germline ends is 8 bases. Based on the germline V gene (reference sequence), the CDR1 and CDR2 sequences are LNHDA and SQIVND. Overall study outcomes, separate from this receptor: A model built on a 13 V-J signature distinguished ophthalmopathy from stable hyperthyroidism, reaching around 90% sensitivity and around 81% specificity in cross-validation and 80%/75% in testing. Blood samples also contained most of the expanded thyroid clonotypes (frequency above 0.001), which suggests that blood repertoires may reflect thyroid immune responses. In validation, progression to ophthalmopathy was predicted by the model with 65% to 71% sensitivity and 72% to 80% specificity, a median of approximately 6.5 months before onset. Sample size was not statistically predetermined, and investigators were not blinded to group allocation.

Stable Graves' hyperthyroidism was defined as no progression to ophthalmopathy during 18 months of follow-up. The hyperthyroidism patients were between 18 and 65 years old and newly diagnosed, with a disease duration of less than 2 months. Any patient with an uncontrolled infection, another autoimmune disease, pregnancy or lactation was excluded. Clinical symptoms, serum thyroxine and TRAb, thyroid ultrasound, and orbital computed tomography formed the basis for the diagnoses. PBMCs were separated from over 9 ml of fresh peripheral blood using Ficoll-Paque density gradient centrifugation. Total RNA was extracted with Trizol reagent, and quality was checked on an Agilent 2100 Bioanalyzer.

The TCR sequence derives from a man aged 18 to 30 with Graves' hyperthyroidism. Sequenced: blood. The V gene is TRBV19 and the J gene is TRBJ1-2; no D gene is confidently identified. The nucleotide sequence is given as TGTGCCAGTAGTATAGTCAGCAGGAACTATGGCTACACCTTC. Translated, it reads CASSIVSRNYGYTF.